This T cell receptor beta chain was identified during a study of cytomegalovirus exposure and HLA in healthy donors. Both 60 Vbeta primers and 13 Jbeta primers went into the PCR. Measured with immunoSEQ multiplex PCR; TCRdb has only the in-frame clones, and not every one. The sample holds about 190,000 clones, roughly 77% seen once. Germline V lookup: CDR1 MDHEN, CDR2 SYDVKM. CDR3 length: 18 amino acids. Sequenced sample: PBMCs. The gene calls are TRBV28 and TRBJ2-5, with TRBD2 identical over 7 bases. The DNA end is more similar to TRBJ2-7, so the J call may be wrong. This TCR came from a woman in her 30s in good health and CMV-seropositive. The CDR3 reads CASSLGDRWRETSYEQYF. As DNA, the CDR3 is TGTGCCAGCAGTTTGGGCGATCGATGGCGGGAGACCTCCTACGAGCAGTACTTC.